Listed below are T cell receptor beta chains from one sample, sequenced in a study of T cell responses to AZD1222 COVID-19 vaccine. The repertoire was sequenced with immunoSEQ multiplex PCR; TCRdb's copy has only in-frame clones and lacks some. The sample shows 150,000 to 180,000 clones, 85% to 90% of them seen only once. Sequenced here: peripheral blood, sampled on day 0 of MenACWY control vaccination. These receptors all stem from an adult in good health. CDR3s include the opening cysteine and the closing phenylalanine or tryptophan. The D gene is left open where the match is weak. Clone size is shown for a subset of rows, as once, few, many or a class of expanded clone.

cdr3_aa: CASSIPGTGPNEQFF
j_call: TRBJ2-1
d_call: TRBD1
v_call: TRBV7-3
clone_size: .
cdr3_length: 15

cdr3_aa: CASSLEAISSGTEAFF
j_call: TRBJ1-1
d_call: .
v_call: TRBV5-1
clone_size: .
cdr3_length: 16

cdr3_aa: CASSLRLSYSSGNTIYF
j_call: TRBJ1-3
d_call: .
v_call: TRBV7-9
clone_size: .
cdr3_length: 17

cdr3_aa: CASSDESGQGFDEQFF
j_call: TRBJ2-1
d_call: TRBD1
v_call: TRBV6-4
clone_size: .
cdr3_length: 16

cdr3_aa: CASSSLAGFERGTYEQYF
j_call: TRBJ2-7
d_call: TRBD2
v_call: TRBV7-2
clone_size: .
cdr3_length: 18

cdr3_aa: CASSYTGGLGYGYTF
j_call: TRBJ1-2
d_call: .
v_call: TRBV6-8
clone_size: .
cdr3_length: 15

cdr3_aa: CAWRGAFNEQFF
j_call: TRBJ2-1
d_call: .
v_call: TRBV30
clone_size: .
cdr3_length: 12

cdr3_aa: CSVGVAGGGTDTQYF
j_call: TRBJ2-3
d_call: TRBD2
v_call: TRBV29-1
clone_size: .
cdr3_length: 15

cdr3_aa: CATSDRDLQETQYF
j_call: TRBJ2-5
d_call: .
v_call: TRBV24-1
clone_size: .
cdr3_length: 14

cdr3_aa: CASSERGPSYNEQFF
j_call: TRBJ2-1
d_call: .
v_call: TRBV2
clone_size: .
cdr3_length: 15

cdr3_aa: CASSLRQSGANVLTF
j_call: TRBJ2-6
d_call: .
v_call: TRBV11-3
clone_size: .
cdr3_length: 15

cdr3_aa: CASTTDDLSNQPQHF
j_call: TRBJ1-5
d_call: .
v_call: TRBV19
clone_size: few
cdr3_length: 15

cdr3_aa: CASSLRDRARDTQYF
j_call: TRBJ2-3
d_call: TRBD1
v_call: TRBV27
clone_size: .
cdr3_length: 15

cdr3_aa: CASSQDAGLAGAEQFF
j_call: TRBJ2-1
d_call: TRBD2
v_call: TRBV3-1/TRBV3-2
clone_size: once
cdr3_length: 16

cdr3_aa: CASRQQGTDGYTF
j_call: TRBJ1-2
d_call: TRBD1
v_call: TRBV6-5
clone_size: once
cdr3_length: 13

cdr3_aa: CASSLGLAGVLETQYF
j_call: TRBJ2-5
d_call: TRBD2
v_call: TRBV7-3
clone_size: .
cdr3_length: 16

cdr3_aa: CASRRARGETQYF
j_call: TRBJ2-5
d_call: .
v_call: TRBV19
clone_size: few
cdr3_length: 13

cdr3_aa: CASRERGANTDTQYF
j_call: TRBJ2-3
d_call: .
v_call: TRBV13
clone_size: .
cdr3_length: 15

cdr3_aa: CASSEIGGTGELFF
j_call: TRBJ2-2
d_call: .
v_call: TRBV10-2
clone_size: .
cdr3_length: 14

cdr3_aa: CASRDGGTDTQYF
j_call: TRBJ2-3
d_call: .
v_call: TRBV19
clone_size: .
cdr3_length: 13

cdr3_aa: CASSFGGRDEQFF
j_call: TRBJ2-1
d_call: .
v_call: TRBV11-3
clone_size: .
cdr3_length: 13

cdr3_aa: CASSHPRAPYGYTF
j_call: TRBJ1-2
d_call: .
v_call: TRBV3-1/TRBV3-2
clone_size: once
cdr3_length: 14

cdr3_aa: CASSPPGSAGAYNEQFF
j_call: TRBJ2-1
d_call: .
v_call: TRBV18
clone_size: few
cdr3_length: 17

cdr3_aa: CASSVEPGSSTDTQYF
j_call: TRBJ2-3
d_call: .
v_call: TRBV9
clone_size: .
cdr3_length: 16

cdr3_aa: CASRSWASGSKNEQFF
j_call: TRBJ2-1
d_call: TRBD2
v_call: TRBV19
clone_size: .
cdr3_length: 16

cdr3_aa: CASSQDGTGTNYEQYF
j_call: TRBJ2-7
d_call: TRBD1
v_call: TRBV4-1
clone_size: .
cdr3_length: 16

cdr3_aa: CASSLYQGLNTEAFF
j_call: TRBJ1-1
d_call: .
v_call: TRBV5-8
clone_size: once
cdr3_length: 15

cdr3_aa: CASSPGTNTGELFF
j_call: TRBJ2-2
d_call: .
v_call: TRBV5-6
clone_size: .
cdr3_length: 14

cdr3_aa: CASKTLGLNYGYTF
j_call: TRBJ1-2
d_call: .
v_call: TRBV13
clone_size: .
cdr3_length: 14

cdr3_aa: CASSWSGQGATEAFF
j_call: TRBJ1-1
d_call: TRBD1
v_call: TRBV28
clone_size: .
cdr3_length: 15

cdr3_aa: CASRPQGGNEKLFF
j_call: TRBJ1-4
d_call: TRBD1
v_call: TRBV6-5
clone_size: .
cdr3_length: 14

cdr3_aa: CASAPGLATTDTQYF
j_call: TRBJ2-3
d_call: TRBD2
v_call: TRBV7-7
clone_size: once
cdr3_length: 15

cdr3_aa: CASSGGQYSGNTIYF
j_call: TRBJ1-3
d_call: TRBD1
v_call: TRBV7-2
clone_size: .
cdr3_length: 15

cdr3_aa: CATSRLKSGELLEQFF
j_call: TRBJ2-1
d_call: .
v_call: TRBV15
clone_size: .
cdr3_length: 16

cdr3_aa: CASSYSRDLNQPQHF
j_call: TRBJ1-5
d_call: .
v_call: TRBV6-5
clone_size: .
cdr3_length: 15

cdr3_aa: CASSYGLAGVEQFF
j_call: TRBJ2-1
d_call: TRBD2
v_call: TRBV6-2/TRBV6-3
clone_size: .
cdr3_length: 14

cdr3_aa: CASSVGATNYGYTF
j_call: TRBJ1-2
d_call: .
v_call: TRBV9
clone_size: .
cdr3_length: 14

cdr3_aa: CASSPRIGRAQETQYF
j_call: TRBJ2-5
d_call: TRBD2
v_call: TRBV18
clone_size: .
cdr3_length: 16

cdr3_aa: CASSPSGSSTDTQYF
j_call: TRBJ2-3
d_call: TRBD2
v_call: TRBV7-6
clone_size: .
cdr3_length: 15

cdr3_aa: CASSGWGSNSPLHF
j_call: TRBJ1-6
d_call: .
v_call: TRBV27
clone_size: .
cdr3_length: 14

cdr3_aa: CGSPRATKSGNVLTF
j_call: TRBJ2-6
d_call: .
v_call: TRBV8-1
clone_size: .
cdr3_length: 15

cdr3_aa: CASRSGTGNTGELFF
j_call: TRBJ2-2
d_call: TRBD1
v_call: TRBV6-5
clone_size: .
cdr3_length: 15

cdr3_aa: CASSLVPAGYKNIQYF
j_call: TRBJ2-4
d_call: TRBD2
v_call: TRBV27
clone_size: .
cdr3_length: 16

cdr3_aa: CASSLVRNTEAFF
j_call: TRBJ1-1
d_call: .
v_call: TRBV2
clone_size: .
cdr3_length: 13

cdr3_aa: CASANPRNTEAFF
j_call: TRBJ1-1
d_call: .
v_call: TRBV12-5
clone_size: .
cdr3_length: 13

cdr3_aa: CASSLLRGTEAFF
j_call: TRBJ1-1
d_call: .
v_call: TRBV27
clone_size: .
cdr3_length: 13

cdr3_aa: CATSTPKGVSGNTIYF
j_call: TRBJ1-3
d_call: .
v_call: TRBV15
clone_size: few
cdr3_length: 16

cdr3_aa: CASSSRTELYNEQFF
j_call: TRBJ2-1
d_call: .
v_call: TRBV7-3
clone_size: once
cdr3_length: 15

cdr3_aa: CASSSQREEQFF
j_call: TRBJ2-1
d_call: TRBD2
v_call: TRBV13
clone_size: .
cdr3_length: 12

cdr3_aa: CASSRVGTSARETQYF
j_call: TRBJ2-5
d_call: TRBD2
v_call: TRBV5-5
clone_size: .
cdr3_length: 16

cdr3_aa: CASRGEAGGISNQPQHF
j_call: TRBJ1-5
d_call: TRBD1
v_call: TRBV19
clone_size: .
cdr3_length: 17

cdr3_aa: CASSLGGTSGSGNEQFF
j_call: TRBJ2-1
d_call: TRBD2
v_call: TRBV5-1
clone_size: .
cdr3_length: 17

cdr3_aa: CSVPSGAGGYTF
j_call: TRBJ1-2
d_call: .
v_call: TRBV29-1
clone_size: .
cdr3_length: 12

cdr3_aa: CATSDLPTGGPYEQYF
j_call: TRBJ2-7
d_call: TRBD1
v_call: TRBV24-1
clone_size: .
cdr3_length: 16

cdr3_aa: CASKERPAKTDTQYF
j_call: TRBJ2-3
d_call: .
v_call: TRBV2
clone_size: .
cdr3_length: 15